The text below deals with one T cell receptor (beta chain). Its matching antigen is unknown. The source of the sample is a study of T-cell reconstitution after alpha-beta-depleted transplantation in children. General study results and limits: By one year post-transplant, T-cell counts and diversity largely arose from T cells that were newly produced.

Unique molecular identifiers were incorporated during preparation of the TCRbeta library. TCRdb redid the calling of the PCR reads with MiXCR, one entry per CDR3 protein. The sample holds approximately 430,000 distinct CDR3 sequences, around 15% seen once. The CDR3 is made up of 11 amino acids. V lost 3 bases and J lost 8, with 6 bases in between. The germline CDR1 and CDR2 sequences are KGHDR and SFDVKD. This sequence joins TRBV24-1 and TRBJ1-2; D call uncertain. The TCR was taken from a boy under three years old who had a stem cell transplant for Wiskott-Aldrich syndrome, so the T cells may come from the graft donor. Specimen: PBMCs, mostly from graft donor cells, collected 360 days after TCRalphabeta/CD19-depleted stem cell transplant. The CDR3 is CATSDGVGYTF. CDR3 bases: TGTGCCACCAGTGATGGGGTCGGCTACACCTTC.